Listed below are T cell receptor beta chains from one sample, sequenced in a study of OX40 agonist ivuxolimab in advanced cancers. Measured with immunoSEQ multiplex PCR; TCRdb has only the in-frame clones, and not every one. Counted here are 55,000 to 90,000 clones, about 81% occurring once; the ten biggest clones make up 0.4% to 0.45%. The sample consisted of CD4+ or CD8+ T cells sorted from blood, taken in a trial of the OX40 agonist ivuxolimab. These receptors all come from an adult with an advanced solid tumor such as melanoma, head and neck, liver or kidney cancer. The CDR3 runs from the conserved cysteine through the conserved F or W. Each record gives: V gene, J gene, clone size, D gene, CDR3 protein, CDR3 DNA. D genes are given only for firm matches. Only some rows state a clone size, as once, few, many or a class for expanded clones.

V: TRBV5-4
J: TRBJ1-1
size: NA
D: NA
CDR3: CASSPRMNTEAFF
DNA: TGTGCCAGCAGCCCCCGCATGAACACTGAAGCTTTCTTT

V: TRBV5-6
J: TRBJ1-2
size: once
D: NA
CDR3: CASSLRGTNGYTF
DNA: TGTGCCAGCAGCTTGCGGGGGACGAACGGCTACACCTTC

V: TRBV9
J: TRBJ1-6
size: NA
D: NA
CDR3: CASSPRPQSPLHF
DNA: TGTGCCAGCAGCCCTCGGCCCCAATCACCCCTCCACTTT

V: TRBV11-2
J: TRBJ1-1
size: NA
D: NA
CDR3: CASSFPDTFEAFF
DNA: TGTGCCAGCAGCTTCCCCGACACCTTTGAAGCTTTCTTT

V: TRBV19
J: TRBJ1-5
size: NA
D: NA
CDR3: CASSIPAGYSNQPQHF
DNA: TGTGCCAGTAGTATACCAGCCGGTTACAGCAATCAGCCCCAGCATTTT

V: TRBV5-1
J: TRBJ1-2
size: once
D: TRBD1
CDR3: CASSLFTGDYGYTF
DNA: TGCGCCAGCAGCTTGTTCACAGGGGACTATGGCTACACCTTC

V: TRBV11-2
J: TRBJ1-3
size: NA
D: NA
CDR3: CASSRARDGGNTIYF
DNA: TGTGCCAGCAGCCGCGCCAGGGACGGTGGAAACACCATATATTTT

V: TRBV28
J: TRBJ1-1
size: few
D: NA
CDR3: CASSSIYDRRNTEAFF
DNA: TGTGCCAGCAGTTCAATATACGACAGACGGAACACTGAAGCTTTCTTT

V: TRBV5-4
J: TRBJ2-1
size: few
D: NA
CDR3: CASSLGGGVYNEQFF
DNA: TGTGCCAGCAGCTTGGGGGGCGGGGTTTACAATGAGCAGTTCTTC

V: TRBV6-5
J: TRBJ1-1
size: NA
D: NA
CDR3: CASGKGLPNTEAFF
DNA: TGTGCCAGCGGCAAGGGACTCCCGAACACTGAAGCTTTCTTT

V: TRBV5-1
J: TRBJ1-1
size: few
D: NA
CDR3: CASSSGGGNTEAFF
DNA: TGCGCCAGCAGCTCGGGGGGTGGGAACACTGAAGCTTTCTTT

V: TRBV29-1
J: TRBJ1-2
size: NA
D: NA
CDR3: CSVARTGNYGYTF
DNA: TGCAGCGTTGCCCGAACAGGGAACTATGGCTACACCTTC

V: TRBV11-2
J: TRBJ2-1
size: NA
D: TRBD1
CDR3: CASSDNLGTGTYNEQFF
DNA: TGTGCCAGCAGCGATAACCTGGGGACAGGGACCTACAATGAGCAGTTCTTC

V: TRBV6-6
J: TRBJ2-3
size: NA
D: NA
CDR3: CASKKTDTQYF
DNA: TGTGCCAGCAAAAAGACGGATACGCAGTATTTT

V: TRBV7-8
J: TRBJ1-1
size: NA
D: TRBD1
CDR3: CASSPWGRGDEAFF
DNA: TGTGCCAGCAGCCCCTGGGGCAGGGGGGATGAAGCTTTCTTT

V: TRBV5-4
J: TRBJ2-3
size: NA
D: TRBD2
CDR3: CASSLWVAGSTDTQYF
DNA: TGTGCCAGCAGCTTGTGGGTAGCGGGGAGCACAGATACGCAGTATTTT

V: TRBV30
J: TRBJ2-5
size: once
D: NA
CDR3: CAWKPSEKLQETQYF
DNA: TGTGCCTGGAAACCTTCAGAGAAACTTCAAGAGACCCAGTACTTC

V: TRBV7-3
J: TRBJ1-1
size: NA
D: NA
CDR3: CASSLNPGLEAFF
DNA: TGTGCCAGCAGCTTAAACCCAGGGCTGGAAGCTTTCTTT

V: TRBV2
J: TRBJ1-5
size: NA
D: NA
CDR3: CASTWSSTVNQPQHF
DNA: TGTGCCAGCACCTGGTCCTCAACCGTCAATCAGCCCCAGCATTTT

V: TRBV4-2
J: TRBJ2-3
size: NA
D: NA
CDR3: CASSQDVEPSDTQYF
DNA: TGTGCCAGCAGCCAAGATGTAGAACCCTCAGATACGCAGTATTTT

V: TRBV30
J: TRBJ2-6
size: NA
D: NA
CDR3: CAWNREAGANVLTF
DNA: TGTGCCTGGAACAGGGAGGCTGGGGCCAACGTCCTGACTTTC

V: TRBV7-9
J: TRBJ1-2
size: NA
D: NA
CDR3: CASSLGQEIYYGYTF
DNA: TGTGCCAGCAGCTTAGGACAGGAGATATATTATGGCTACACCTTC

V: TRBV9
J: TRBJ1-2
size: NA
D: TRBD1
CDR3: CASSPRSGGVYGYTF
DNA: TGTGCCAGCAGCCCTCGCTCAGGGGGAGTCTATGGCTACACCTTC

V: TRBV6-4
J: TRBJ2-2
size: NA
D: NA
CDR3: CASSEGSTKPGELFF
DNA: TGTGCCAGCAGCGAAGGGTCCACGAAACCTGGGGAGCTGTTTTTT

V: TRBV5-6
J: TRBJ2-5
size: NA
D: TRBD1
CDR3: CASNRQGVETQYF
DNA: TGTGCCAGCAACCGACAGGGTGTGGAGACCCAGTACTTC

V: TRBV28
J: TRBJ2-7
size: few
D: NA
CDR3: CASSYPRGQREQYF
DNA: TGTGCCAGCAGCTACCCCCGGGGGCAGCGGGAGCAGTACTTC